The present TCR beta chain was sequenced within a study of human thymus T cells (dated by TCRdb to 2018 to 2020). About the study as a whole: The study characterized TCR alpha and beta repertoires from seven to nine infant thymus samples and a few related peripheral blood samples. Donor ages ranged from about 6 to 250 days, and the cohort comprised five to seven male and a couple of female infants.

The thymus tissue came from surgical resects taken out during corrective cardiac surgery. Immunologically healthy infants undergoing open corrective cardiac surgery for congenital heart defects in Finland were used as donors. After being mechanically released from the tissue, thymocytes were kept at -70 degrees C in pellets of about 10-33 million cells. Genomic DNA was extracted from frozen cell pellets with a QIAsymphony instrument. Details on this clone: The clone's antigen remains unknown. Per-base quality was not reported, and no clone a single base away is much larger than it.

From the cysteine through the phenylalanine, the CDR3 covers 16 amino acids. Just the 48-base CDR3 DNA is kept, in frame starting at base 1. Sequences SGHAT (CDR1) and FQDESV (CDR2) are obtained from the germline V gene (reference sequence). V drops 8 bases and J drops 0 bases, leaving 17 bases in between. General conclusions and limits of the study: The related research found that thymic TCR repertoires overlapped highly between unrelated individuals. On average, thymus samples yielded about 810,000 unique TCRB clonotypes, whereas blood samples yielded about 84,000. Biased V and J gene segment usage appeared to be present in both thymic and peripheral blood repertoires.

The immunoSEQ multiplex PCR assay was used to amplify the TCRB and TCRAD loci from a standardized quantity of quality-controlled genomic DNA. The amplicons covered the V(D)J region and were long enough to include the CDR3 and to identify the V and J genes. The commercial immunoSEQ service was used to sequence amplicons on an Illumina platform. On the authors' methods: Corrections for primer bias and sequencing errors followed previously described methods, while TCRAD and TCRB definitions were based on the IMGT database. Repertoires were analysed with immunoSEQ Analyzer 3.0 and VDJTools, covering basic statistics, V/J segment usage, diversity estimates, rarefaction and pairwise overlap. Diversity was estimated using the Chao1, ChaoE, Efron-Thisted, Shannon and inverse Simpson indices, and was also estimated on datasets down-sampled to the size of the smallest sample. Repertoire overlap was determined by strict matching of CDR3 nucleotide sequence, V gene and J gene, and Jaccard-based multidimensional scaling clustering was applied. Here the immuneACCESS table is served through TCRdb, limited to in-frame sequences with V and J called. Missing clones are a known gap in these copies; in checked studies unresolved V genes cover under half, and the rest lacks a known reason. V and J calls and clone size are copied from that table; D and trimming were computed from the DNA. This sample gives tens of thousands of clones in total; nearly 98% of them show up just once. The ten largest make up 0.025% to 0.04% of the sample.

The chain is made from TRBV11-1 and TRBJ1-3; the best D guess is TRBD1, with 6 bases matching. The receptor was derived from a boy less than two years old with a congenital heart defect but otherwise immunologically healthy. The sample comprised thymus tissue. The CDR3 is CASRPQGVLSGNTIYF. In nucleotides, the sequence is TGTGCCAGCCGTCCACAGGGAGTTCTCTCTGGAAACACCATATATTTT.